This T cell receptor (beta chain) stems from a study of cytomegalovirus exposure and HLA in healthy donors. Findings of the study overall: One variant, a missense change in DCLRE1C, was linked in a later analysis to TCR beta V- and J-gene trimming. A later analysis showed TCR association rates differing by HLA locus, peaking at DRB1 and lowest at HLA-C.

Note on this clone: Its antigen is still unknown.

Amplification used 60 Vbeta primers and 13 Jbeta primers. Clones were read by immunoSEQ multiplex PCR, and TCRdb kept only the in-frame ones, dropping some. The sample carries 72,000 or so clones, around 75% recorded once. Donors in the study were healthy people who gave bone marrow. The V gene's germline CDR1 is WSHSY and CDR2 SAAADI. The CDR3 is 13 amino acids. The trim removed 6 bases at V and 5 bases at J, leaving 5 bases unmatched. The TCR sequence derives from a woman aged 30 to 39 in good health and CMV-seropositive. Specimen: PBMCs. The chain links TRBV10-2 to TRBJ1-2, with 8 nucleotides matching TRBD1. The DNA for the CDR3 is TGCGCCAGCAGGGGACAGGCGGTATATGGCTACACCTTC. Residues: CASRGQAVYGYTF.